A selection of T cell receptor beta chains follows, all from one sample in a study of vaccination and CD4 T cells after COVID-19. TCRdb re-called the PCR reads with MiXCR, one entry per CDR3 protein. The sample has about 4,000 distinct CDR3 sequences; around two fifths are singletons. Antigens of these TCRs are unknown. The material sequenced was CD4+ T cells from blood, cultured in vitro. Receptors originate from a human donor who had recovered from COVID-19. Both conserved end residues are part of each CDR3. Each record gives: V gene, D gene, clone size, J gene, CDR3 protein, CDR3 DNA. A D gene is named only where the DNA matches it firmly. Only part of the rows carry a size: once, few, many, or a class if the clone is expanded.

>TRBV7-9|TRBD1|few|TRBJ1-2
CASSSTGGYGYTF
TGTGCCAGCAGCTCGACAGGGGGCTATGGCTACACCTTC
>TRBV20-1|.|few|TRBJ2-1
CSASGGGDSYNEQFF
TGCAGTGCTAGCGGAGGGGGGGACTCCTACAATGAGCAGTTCTTC
>TRBV20-1|.|.|TRBJ1-1
CSARDIRVGTEAFF
TGCAGTGCTAGAGATATCAGGGTCGGAACTGAAGCTTTCTTT
>TRBV24-1|.|few|TRBJ2-3
CATSRTGTDTQYF
TGTGCCACCAGTCGCACTGGCACAGATACGCAGTATTTT
>TRBV20-1|.|.|TRBJ1-1
CSARDLDTMNTEAFF
TGCAGTGCTAGAGATCTGGACACCATGAACACTGAAGCTTTCTTT
>TRBV7-8|.|.|TRBJ2-2
CASGMNTGELFF
TGTGCCAGCGGTATGAACACCGGGGAGCTGTTTTTT
>TRBV23-1|.|once|TRBJ2-6
CASSRGTISGANVLTF
TGCGCCAGCAGCCGGGGCACAATCTCTGGGGCCAACGTCCTGACTTTC
>TRBV7-3|.|few|TRBJ1-2
CASSHAQGAHGYTF
TGTGCCAGCAGCCATGCACAGGGTGCCCATGGCTACACCTTC
>TRBV7-8|TRBD1|.|TRBJ2-7
CASSSGQVSYEQYF
TGTGCCAGCAGCTCTGGACAGGTCTCCTACGAGCAGTACTTC
>TRBV7-3|TRBD2|few|TRBJ2-1
CASSPSLAGDREQFF
TGTGCCAGCAGCCCCAGTCTAGCGGGAGATCGGGAGCAGTTCTTC
>TRBV25-1|.|medium-sized|TRBJ2-1
CASRGTFGYNEQFF
TGTGCCAGCAGAGGGACTTTCGGCTACAATGAGCAGTTCTTC
>TRBV24-1|.|few|TRBJ2-3
CATSDFAGTSTDTQYF
TGTGCCACCAGTGATTTCGCCGGGACTAGCACAGATACGCAGTATTTT
>TRBV2|.|.|TRBJ1-5
CASSGRGAGQPQHF
TGTGCCAGCAGTGGTAGGGGGGCCGGTCAGCCCCAGCATTTT
>TRBV19|.|.|TRBJ1-1
CASSTFRGVDTEAFF
TGTGCCAGTAGTACCTTCCGGGGCGTAGACACTGAAGCTTTCTTT
>TRBV7-7|.|few|TRBJ2-1
CASSLGHPQYNEQFF
TGTGCTAGCAGCTTAGGACACCCCCAATACAATGAGCAGTTCTTC
>TRBV20-1|TRBD2|.|TRBJ2-5
CSASWPAGGLLETQYF
TGCAGTGCTAGCTGGCCAGCGGGGGGGCTCCTAGAGACCCAGTACTTC
>TRBV7-9|.|.|TRBJ1-1
CASSPRGMNTEAFF
TGTGCCAGCAGCCCGAGAGGCATGAACACTGAAGCTTTCTTT
>TRBV21-1|.|few|TRBJ1-2
CASSKVGRPPPSNYGYTF
TGTGCCAGCAGCAAAGTAGGGAGGCCGCCACCTTCTAACTATGGCTACACCTTC
>TRBV7-2|.|few|TRBJ1-1
CASSIFKDTEAFF
TGTGCCAGCAGCATATTTAAGGACACTGAAGCTTTCTTT
>TRBV4-1|.|.|TRBJ2-3
CASSQGRGNSDTQYF
TGCGCCAGCAGCCAAGGCCGGGGGAACTCAGATACGCAGTATTTT
>TRBV19|.|.|TRBJ1-1
CASFTGFGMFGSSEAFF
TGTGCCAGTTTTACGGGCTTCGGCATGTTTGGAAGCTCTGAAGCTTTCTTT
>TRBV20-1|.|.|TRBJ2-5
CSASEAIQETQYF
TGCAGTGCTAGCGAGGCGATACAAGAGACCCAGTACTTC
>TRBV7-6|TRBD2|few|TRBJ2-3
CASSLAAGGYGGDTQYF
TGTGCCAGCAGCTTAGCAGCGGGAGGATACGGTGGGGATACGCAGTATTTT
>TRBV4-1|.|.|TRBJ2-2
CASSQEGFGTGELFF
TGCGCCAGCAGCCAAGAGGGCTTTGGCACCGGGGAGCTGTTTTTT
>TRBV12-5|TRBD1|.|TRBJ1-1
CASGLVLTGRGNTEAFF
TGTGCTAGTGGTTTGGTTCTGACAGGGAGAGGGAACACTGAAGCTTTCTTT
>TRBV15|TRBD1|few|TRBJ1-3
CATSRVIGTASTIYF
TGTGCCACCAGCAGAGTTATAGGGACAGCTAGTACCATATATTTT
>TRBV15|.|medium-sized|TRBJ1-4
CATSPEGAANEKLFF
TGTGCCACCAGCCCGGAAGGGGCCGCAAATGAAAAACTGTTTTTT
>TRBV11-2|TRBD2|.|TRBJ2-1
CASSGPIGGRANVPYNEQFF
TGTGCCAGCAGCGGCCCGATCGGCGGGAGGGCCAATGTACCCTACAATGAGCAGTTCTTC
>TRBV10-3|.|once|TRBJ1-1
CAIREGHRNTEAFF
TGTGCCATCAGGGAGGGACATAGGAACACTGAAGCTTTCTTT
>TRBV18|.|.|TRBJ2-5
CASSPNGGAETQYF
TGTGCCAGCTCACCAAATGGCGGGGCGGAGACCCAGTACTTC
>TRBV5-4|.|.|TRBJ2-4
CASSLNREDIQYF
TGTGCCAGCAGCTTGAACAGGGAGGACATTCAGTACTTC
>TRBV27|.|few|TRBJ1-1
CASGGILGAPAFF
TGTGCCAGCGGGGGAATTCTGGGGGCCCCAGCTTTCTTT
>TRBV2|.|.|TRBJ1-1
CASSGTSRYGFF
TGTGCCAGCAGTGGGACAAGCAGGTACGGTTTCTTT
>TRBV4-2|TRBD1|few|TRBJ1-6
CASSQTGLSDSPLHF
TGTGCCAGCAGCCAGACAGGGTTAAGTGATTCACCCCTCCACTTT
>TRBV28|TRBD1|.|TRBJ2-7
CASSQPRDRTYEQYF
TGTGCCAGCAGTCAACCAAGGGACAGAACCTACGAGCAGTACTTC
>TRBV6-1|TRBD2|.|TRBJ2-1
CASHRSGGFSSYNEQFF
TGTGCCAGCCACAGGAGCGGGGGGTTTAGCTCCTACAATGAGCAGTTCTTC
>TRBV20-1|TRBD1|once|TRBJ2-7
CSAGDSLSYEQYF
TGCAGTGCCGGGGACAGCTTATCCTACGAGCAGTACTTC
>TRBV5-1|TRBD2|once|TRBJ2-7
CASSLLTRSGGTYEQYF
TGCGCCAGCAGCTTGCTCACCCGGAGCGGGGGGACCTACGAGCAGTACTTC
>TRBV7-2|.|once|TRBJ2-7
CASTPAGTQYF
TGTGCTAGCACCCCCGCCGGGACGCAGTACTTC
>TRBV18|.|.|TRBJ1-6
CASSPSDFYNSPLHF
TGTGCCAGCTCACCCTCGGACTTCTATAATTCACCCCTCCACTTT
>TRBV27|.|.|TRBJ1-1
CASRDRPGLSRYTEAFF
TGTGCCAGCAGGGACCGCCCGGGCCTCTCGCGGTACACTGAAGCTTTCTTT
>TRBV7-6|TRBD2|.|TRBJ2-2
CASSVGTSGSGGELFF
TGTGCCAGCAGCGTCGGGACTAGCGGGAGTGGCGGGGAGCTGTTTTTT
>TRBV5-4|TRBD2|.|TRBJ2-3
CASSLHSGRVDTQYF
TGTGCCAGCAGCCTACATAGCGGGAGGGTGGATACGCAGTATTTT
>TRBV4-3|TRBD1|.|TRBJ1-2
CASSQAHQGAYGYTF
TGCGCCAGCAGCCAAGCTCATCAGGGGGCTTATGGCTACACCTTC
>TRBV12-3/TRBV12-4|.|.|TRBJ2-3
CASRNTDTQYF
TGTGCCAGCAGAAATACAGATACGCAGTATTTT
>TRBV7-9|TRBD1|.|TRBJ1-3
CASSPKQGDSGNTIYF
TGTGCCAGCAGCCCTAAACAGGGGGACTCTGGAAACACCATATATTTT